The clone carrying this T cell receptor beta chain was seen a single time. J gave up 2 bases and V 1 base, and 1 base lay outside the gene matches. Looked up from germline, CDR1 is DFQATT and CDR2 is SNEGSKA (reference sequence). The CDR3 runs to 15 residues. The sample belongs to a study of CD8 T cells in Susac syndrome. After extraction with the RNeasy kit, about 0.45 to 1 ug of the RNA was reverse transcribed using random hexamers. TCRdb itself ran the immunoSEQ multiplex PCR reads through MiXCR, one entry per CDR3 protein. The table lists 330,000 or so distinct CDR3 sequences, approximately 85% of them singletons.

The chain combines TRBV20-1 with TRBJ2-1; 11 nucleotides match TRBD2. The sequenced sample consisted of CD8+ T cells from PBMCs. This TCR was recovered from a human donor with multiple sclerosis. The CDR3 DNA is TGCAGTGCTAGAGTTAGCGGGAGGGCCTACAATGAGCAGTTCTTC. This encodes CSARVSGRAYNEQFF.